What follows are 15 T cell receptor beta chains derived from one specimen sequenced in a study of blood T cell repertoires in COVID-19. The method was immunoSEQ multiplex PCR; TCRdb's version includes in-frame clones alone and lacks a portion of them. The table lists 110,000 to 150,000 clones, around 83% of them singletons. The sequenced sample was peripheral blood. These receptor sequences come from a woman aged 80 or older with acute or convalescent COVID-19.

This chain joins TRBV6-2 or TRBV6-3 and TRBJ1-2; TRBD1 agrees at 9 bases. The CDR3 runs to 14 residues. V dropped 5 bases and J dropped 5; count of bases not matched to a gene: 6. Germline V CDR1 and CDR2: MNHEY, SVGEGT. The CDR3 loop reads CASSQWTGVYGYTF. The CDR3 nucleotides are TGTGCCAGCAGTCAATGGACAGGGGTGTATGGCTACACCTTC.

The V and J genes are TRBV19 and TRBJ1-1, with a tentative D call TRBD1 (5 bases). CDR3 length: 15 amino acids. The V and J ends lost 1 base and 1 base respectively, with 10 bases between them. CDR1 LNHDA and CDR2 SQIVND come from the germline V gene (reference sequence). The CDR3 here is CASSIGGGANTEAFF. For the CDR3, the DNA is TGTGCCAGTAGTATAGGGGGCGGAGCGAACACTGAAGCTTTCTTT.

The CDR3 loop is CASSLLAGRTNEQFF. CDR3 DNA sequence: TGTGCCAGCAGTTTACTCGCGGGGCGGACGAATGAGCAGTTCTTC. This chain joins TRBV27 and TRBJ2-1, with D possibly being TRBD2 (6 bases). From germline, CDR1 is MNHEY and CDR2 SMNVEV (reference sequence). The CDR3 consists of 15 residues. Trimming took off 2 bases at V and 7 bases at J, with 15 bases between the two ends.

This sequence joins TRBV7-6 and TRBJ1-5; 9 bases are shared with TRBD1. J lost 4 bases, V lost 4 bases, and 5 bases had no gene match. The V gene's germline CDR1 is SGHVS and CDR2 FNYEAQ. The CDR3 length is 15 residues. The CDR3: CASSSRQGVNQPQHF. The CDR3 DNA sequence: TGTGCCAGCAGCTCAAGACAGGGGGTTAATCAGCCCCAGCATTTT. Complete variable domain (other parts from reference TRBV7-6 and TRBJ1-5): GAGVSQSPRYKVTKRGQDVALRCDPISGHVSLYWYRQALGQGPEFLTYFNYEAQQDKSGLPNDRFSAERPEGSISTLTIQRTEQRDSAMYRCASSSRQGVNQPQHFGDGTRLSIL.

This chain uses TRBV10-3 with TRBJ1-1; D unclear. V shed 3 bases and J shed 0 bases, with 5 bases lying between them. The CDR3 sequence is 13 residues long. In germline, CDR1 is ENHRY, CDR2 SYGVKD. The CDR3, as DNA: TGTGCCATCAGTGAAACAGTGAACACTGAAGCTTTCTTT. Amino acid sequence: CAISETVNTEAFF.

The chain has TRBV30 and TRBJ2-4, with D unclear. Germline V CDR1 and CDR2: GTSNPN, SVGIG (reference sequence). The CDR3 covers 15 residues. The germline V and J ends were trimmed by 5 bases and 0 bases, with 14 bases remaining between them. In DNA form, the CDR3 reads TGTGCCTGGTCCTCAGGTGGTCAAGCCAAAAACATTCAGTACTTC. The encoded protein is CAWSSGGQAKNIQYF.

V and J are TRBV7-8 and TRBJ1-2; 8 bases line up with TRBD1. The ends lost 7 bases at V and 4 bases at J; junction bases unmatched: 5. Germline V gene lookup returns CDR1 SGHVS and CDR2 FQNEAQ. The CDR3 sequence is 13 residues long. CDR3 sequence reads: CASTRQGIYGYTF. The CDR3 bases are TGTGCCAGCACCAGACAGGGGATCTATGGCTACACCTTC.

V gene TRBV18 combines with J gene TRBJ1-6; TRBD1 matches 11 bases. The CDR3 runs 19 residues. Trimming cost V 1 base and J 5 bases; bases outside gene matches: 10. Germline V gene data show CDR1 as KGHSH and CDR2 as LQKENI. CDR3 loop: CASSPRRTTGQGDNSPLHF. The CDR3 region has the DNA TGTGCCAGCTCACCACGACGAACAACGGGACAGGGGGATAATTCACCCCTCCACTTT.

The chain combines TRBV19 with TRBJ1-6, with 8 bases fitting TRBD1. The length of the CDR3 is 13 residues. V lost 10 bases, J lost 4 bases, and 3 bases stayed unmatched. Germline V gives CDR1 LNHDA, CDR2 SQIVND (reference sequence). DNA of the CDR3: TGTGCCACCCGGGACAGGTATAATTCACCCCTCCACTTT. Residues: CATRDRYNSPLHF.

V usage is TRBV24-1 and J usage is TRBJ2-1; no reliable D call. This CDR3 is 14 amino acids long. Trimming removed 5 bases at V and 6 bases at J, with 13 bases between. Germline CDR1 reads KGHDR; CDR2 reads SFDVKD. The CDR3 loop is CATSGAGVGNEQFF. In nucleotides, the CDR3 is TGTGCCACCAGTGGGGCAGGTGTGGGCAATGAGCAGTTCTTC.

The V gene is TRBV19, the J gene TRBJ1-5, with 8 bases aligning to TRBD1. V was pared by 9 bases and J by 2 bases, with 9 bases of the junction left unmatched. Germline-derived CDR1 and CDR2 are LNHDA and SQIVND (reference sequence). The CDR3 has 15 residues. CDR3 sequence: CASRQGSAGNQPQHF. In DNA form, the CDR3 reads TGTGCCAGCCGACAGGGGTCGGCGGGCAATCAGCCCCAGCATTTT.

The chain has TRBV29-1 and TRBJ1-1; 7 nucleotides match TRBD1. There are 11 residues in the CDR3. Germline V gives CDR1 SQVTM, CDR2 ANQGSEA. Losses at the gene ends were 7 bases for V and 1 base for J; bases not matched to a gene: 0. The CDR3 DNA reads TGCAGCGGGGACAGGAACACTGAAGCTTTCTTT. Translated: CSGDRNTEAFF. Looking up the rest from reference TRBV29-1 and TRBJ1-1 gives the full variable domain: SAVISQKPSRDICQRGTSLTIQCQVDSQVTMMFWYRQQPGQSLTLIATANQGSEATYESGFVIDKFPISRPNLTFSTLTVSNMSPEDSSIYLCSGDRNTEAFFGQGTRLTVV.

A few counts support this clone. The CDR3 loop reads CASSFLPGGYGYTF. DNA of the CDR3: TGTGCCAGCAGTTTTTTGCCAGGGGGCTATGGCTACACCTTC. The rearrangement uses TRBV27 and TRBJ1-2, with 7 bases fitting TRBD1. The CDR3 has 14 amino acids. V was pared by 3 bases and J by 4 bases, with 5 bases of the junction left unmatched. Germline V gene lookup returns CDR1 MNHEY and CDR2 SMNVEV (reference sequence).

The rearrangement links TRBV18 to TRBJ1-6; D is possibly TRBD1 (5 bases). CDR1 is KGHSH and CDR2 is LQKENI in the germline V gene. The CDR3 sequence is 15 residues long. The V end lost 3 bases, the J end lost 5 bases, and 11 bases lay between the germline ends. CDR3 nucleotides: TGTGCCAGCTCACCGTCCGGGGGGAATAATTCACCCCTCCACTTT. It encodes CASSPSGGNNSPLHF.

The chain carries TRBV7-2 and TRBJ2-7; TRBD1 might be the D (6 bases). Germline V gene sequence: CDR1 SGHTA, CDR2 FQGNSA. The ends were cut back, 7 bases at V and 0 bases at J, with 16 bases in the middle. CDR3 length equals 15 residues. The CDR3 reads CASTPPDRSSYEQYF. CDR3 DNA: TGTGCCAGCACCCCACCTGACAGGAGCTCCTACGAGCAGTACTTC.